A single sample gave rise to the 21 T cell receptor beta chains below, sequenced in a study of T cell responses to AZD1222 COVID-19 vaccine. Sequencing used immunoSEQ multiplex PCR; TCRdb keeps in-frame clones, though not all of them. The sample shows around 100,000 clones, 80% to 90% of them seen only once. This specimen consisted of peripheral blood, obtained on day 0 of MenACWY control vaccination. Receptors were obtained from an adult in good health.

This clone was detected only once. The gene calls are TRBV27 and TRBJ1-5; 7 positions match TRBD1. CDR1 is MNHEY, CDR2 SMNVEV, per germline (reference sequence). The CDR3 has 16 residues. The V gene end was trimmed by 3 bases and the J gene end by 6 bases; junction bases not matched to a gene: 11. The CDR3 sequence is CASSLSSGGGSQPQHF. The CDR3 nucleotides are TGTGCCAGCAGTTTGTCGTCAGGGGGTGGTTCTCAGCCCCAGCATTTT.

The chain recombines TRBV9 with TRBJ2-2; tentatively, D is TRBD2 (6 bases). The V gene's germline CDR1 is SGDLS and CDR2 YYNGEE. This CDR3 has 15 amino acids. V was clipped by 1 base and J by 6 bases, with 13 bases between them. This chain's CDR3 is CASSVRRGGAGELFF. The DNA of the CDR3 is TGTGCCAGCAGCGTAAGGAGAGGAGGGGCCGGGGAGCTGTTTTTT.

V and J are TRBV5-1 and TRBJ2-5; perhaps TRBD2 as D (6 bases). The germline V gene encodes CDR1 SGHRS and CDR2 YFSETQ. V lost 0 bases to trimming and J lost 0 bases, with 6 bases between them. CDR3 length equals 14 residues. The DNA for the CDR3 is TGCGCCAGCAGCTTGGGGACTAACCAAGAGACCCAGTACTTC. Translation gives CASSLGTNQETQYF.

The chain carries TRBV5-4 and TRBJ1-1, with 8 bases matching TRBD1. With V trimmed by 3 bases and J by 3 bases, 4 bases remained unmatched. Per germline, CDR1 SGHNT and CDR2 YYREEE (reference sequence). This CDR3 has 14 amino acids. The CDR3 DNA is TGTGCCAGCAGCTCGCAGGGGGCGCACACTGAAGCTTTCTTT. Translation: CASSSQGAHTEAFF. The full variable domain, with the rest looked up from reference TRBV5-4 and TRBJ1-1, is ETGVTQSPTHLIKTRGQQVTLRCSSQSGHNTVSWYQQALGQGPQFIFQYYREEENGRGNFPPRFSGLQFPNYSSELNVNALELDDSALYLCASSSQGAHTEAFFGQGTRLTVV.

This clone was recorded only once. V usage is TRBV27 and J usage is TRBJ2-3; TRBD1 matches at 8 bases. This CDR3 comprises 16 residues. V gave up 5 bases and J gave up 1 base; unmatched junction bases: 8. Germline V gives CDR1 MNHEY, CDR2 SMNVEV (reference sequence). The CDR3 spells CASSLPTGAGTDTQYF. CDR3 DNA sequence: TGTGCCAGCAGTCTGCCGACAGGGGCAGGCACAGATACGCAGTATTTT.

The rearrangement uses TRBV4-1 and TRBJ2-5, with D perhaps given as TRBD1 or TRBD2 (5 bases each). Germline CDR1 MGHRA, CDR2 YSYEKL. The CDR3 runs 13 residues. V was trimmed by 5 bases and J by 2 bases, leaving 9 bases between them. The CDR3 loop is CASSEGRQETQYF. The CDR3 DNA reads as TGCGCCAGCAGCGAGGGGAGACAAGAGACCCAGTACTTC.

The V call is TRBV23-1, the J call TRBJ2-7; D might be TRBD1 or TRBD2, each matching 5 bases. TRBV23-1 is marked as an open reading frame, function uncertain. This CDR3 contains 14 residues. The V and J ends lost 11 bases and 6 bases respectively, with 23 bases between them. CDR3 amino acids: CADGAGPESSEQYF. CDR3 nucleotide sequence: TGCGCCGACGGGGCCGGGCCTGAGTCGTCCGAGCAGTACTTC.

CDR3 DNA: TGTGCCAGCTCCTTAGAGGGACTAGCAGCGGCGGAGACCCAGTACTTC. The encoded protein is CASSLEGLAAAETQYF. The gene calls are TRBV7-2 and TRBJ2-5, with TRBD2 identical over 9 bases. V dropped 8 bases and J dropped 5; count of bases not matched to a gene: 15. CDR1 and CDR2 from the germline V gene are SGHTA and FQGNSA. CDR3 length: 16 amino acids.

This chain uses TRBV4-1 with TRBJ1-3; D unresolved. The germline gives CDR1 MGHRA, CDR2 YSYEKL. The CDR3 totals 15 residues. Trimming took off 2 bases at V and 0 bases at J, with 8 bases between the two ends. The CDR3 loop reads CASSQTVFSGNTIYF. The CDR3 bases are TGCGCCAGCAGCCAAACAGTATTCTCTGGAAACACCATATATTTT.

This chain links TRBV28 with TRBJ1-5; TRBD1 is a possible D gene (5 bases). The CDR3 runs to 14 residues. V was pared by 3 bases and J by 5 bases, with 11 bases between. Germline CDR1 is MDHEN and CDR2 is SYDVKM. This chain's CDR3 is CASSFVGRDQPQHF. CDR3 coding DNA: TGTGCCAGCAGTTTTGTGGGGCGCGATCAGCCCCAGCATTTT.

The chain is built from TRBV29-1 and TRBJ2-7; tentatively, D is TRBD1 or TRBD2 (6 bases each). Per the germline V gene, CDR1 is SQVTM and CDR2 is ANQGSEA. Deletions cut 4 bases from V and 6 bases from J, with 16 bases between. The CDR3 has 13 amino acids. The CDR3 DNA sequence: TGCAGCGTTGGAGGGGGGAGTATTTTCGAGCAGTACTTC. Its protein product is CSVGGGSIFEQYF.

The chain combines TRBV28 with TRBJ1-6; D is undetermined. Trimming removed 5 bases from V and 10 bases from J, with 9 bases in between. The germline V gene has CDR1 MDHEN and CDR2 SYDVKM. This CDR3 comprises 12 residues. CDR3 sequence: CASSLQLSPLHF. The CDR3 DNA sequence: TGTGCCAGCAGTCTACAGTTGTCACCCCTCCACTTT.

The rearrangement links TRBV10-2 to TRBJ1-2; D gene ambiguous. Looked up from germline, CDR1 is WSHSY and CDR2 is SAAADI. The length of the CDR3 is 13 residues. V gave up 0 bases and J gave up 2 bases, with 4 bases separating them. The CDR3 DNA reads TGCGCCAGCAGTGAGTCGGGGAACTATGGCTACACCTTC. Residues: CASSESGNYGYTF.

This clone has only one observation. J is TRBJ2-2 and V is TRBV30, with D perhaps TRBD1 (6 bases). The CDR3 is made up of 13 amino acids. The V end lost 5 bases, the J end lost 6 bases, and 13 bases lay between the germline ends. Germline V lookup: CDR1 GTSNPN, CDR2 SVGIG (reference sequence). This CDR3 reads CAWAYRVAGELFF. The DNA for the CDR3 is TGTGCCTGGGCGTACAGGGTTGCCGGGGAGCTGTTTTTT.

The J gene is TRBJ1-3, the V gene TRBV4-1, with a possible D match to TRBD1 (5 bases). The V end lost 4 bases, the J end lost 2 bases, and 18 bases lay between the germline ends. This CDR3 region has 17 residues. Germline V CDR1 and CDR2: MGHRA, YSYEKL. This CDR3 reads CASSRLIWDLAGNTIYF. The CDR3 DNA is TGCGCCAGCAGCCGTCTTATTTGGGACTTGGCTGGAAACACCATATATTTT.

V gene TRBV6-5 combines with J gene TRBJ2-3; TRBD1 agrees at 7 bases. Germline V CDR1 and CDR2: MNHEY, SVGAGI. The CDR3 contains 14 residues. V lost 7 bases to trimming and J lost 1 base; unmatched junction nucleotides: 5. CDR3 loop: CASTQGVGTDTQYF. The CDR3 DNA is TGTGCCAGCACCCAGGGGGTCGGCACAGATACGCAGTATTTT.

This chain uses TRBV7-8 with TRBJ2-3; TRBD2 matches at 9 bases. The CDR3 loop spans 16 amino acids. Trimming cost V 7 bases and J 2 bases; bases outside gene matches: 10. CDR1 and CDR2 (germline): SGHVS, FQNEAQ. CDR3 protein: CASIRGSSGDTDTQYF. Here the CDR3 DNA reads TGTGCCAGCATCCGAGGGTCTAGCGGGGACACAGATACGCAGTATTTT.

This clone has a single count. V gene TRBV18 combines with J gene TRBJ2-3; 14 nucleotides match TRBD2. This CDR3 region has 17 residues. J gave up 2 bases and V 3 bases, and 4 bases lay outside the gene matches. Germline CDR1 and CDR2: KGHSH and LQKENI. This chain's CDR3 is CASSPGLAGGITDTQYF. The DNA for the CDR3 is TGTGCCAGCTCACCTGGACTAGCGGGGGGTATCACAGATACGCAGTATTTT.

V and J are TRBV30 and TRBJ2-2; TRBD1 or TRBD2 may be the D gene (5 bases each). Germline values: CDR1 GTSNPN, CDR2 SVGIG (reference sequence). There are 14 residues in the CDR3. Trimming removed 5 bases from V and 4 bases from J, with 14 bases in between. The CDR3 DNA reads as TGTGCCTGGGGCCCCGGGACCCGCACCGGGGAGCTGTTTTTT. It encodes CAWGPGTRTGELFF.

The CDR3 loop reads CASGEGVDYGYTF. As DNA, the CDR3 is TGTGCCAGCGGAGAAGGGGTCGACTATGGCTACACCTTC. The V call is TRBV28, the J call TRBJ1-2, with TRBD1 as a possible D gene (5 bases). The CDR3 covers 13 residues. Trimming cost V 8 bases and J 3 bases, with 13 bases left between them. CDR1 is MDHEN and CDR2 is SYDVKM in the germline V gene.

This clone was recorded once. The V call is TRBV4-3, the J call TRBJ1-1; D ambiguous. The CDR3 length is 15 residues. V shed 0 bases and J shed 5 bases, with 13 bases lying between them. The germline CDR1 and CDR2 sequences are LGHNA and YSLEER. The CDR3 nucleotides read TGCGCCAGCAGCCAAGAGGGCCGGATGGGTACTGAAGCTTTCTTT. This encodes CASSQEGRMGTEAFF.